This TCR beta chain was recorded in a study of long-term antiretroviral therapy in people with HIV. Study-wide results and limits: The range of CDR3 lengths in HIV repertoires proved narrower than that found in controls.

CDR1 and CDR2 (germline): MGHRA, YSYEKL. This CDR3 contains 13 residues. The ends were cut back, 7 bases at V and 5 bases at J, with 14 bases in the middle. At the survey level, the v3.0 immunoSEQ assay was run. Repertoires were generated with immunoSEQ multiplex PCR, while TCRdb's copy carries only in-frame clones and drops some. Here the sample spans some 21,000 clones, roughly 87% being singletons. For this clone: Its antigen is still unknown.

The specimen was unsorted PBMCs, collected 0.3 years after starting antiretroviral therapy. J is TRBJ1-2 and V is TRBV4-1; a weak D match, TRBD1 (5 bases). This receptor was obtained from a man in his fifties or sixties with HIV. This CDR3 reads CASNQGVGYGYTF. Written as DNA, the CDR3 is TGCGCCAGCAATCAGGGTGTCGGTTATGGCTACACCTTC.